A single sample gave rise to the 11 T cell receptor beta chains below, sequenced in a study of blood T cells in healthy people across ages. A second PCR, run for about 7 to 11 cycles, used a sample-barcoded 5' primer plus a J-beta primer mix. TCRdb re-analysed the 5' RACE reads in MiXCR, keeping a single row per CDR3 protein. In the table there are hundreds of thousands of distinct CDR3 sequences, about 43% of which are singletons. The sequencing sample was made of blood. These receptors were obtained from an elderly man in good health.

The genes are TRBV6-1 and TRBJ2-1; TRBD2 matches at 12 bases. After removal of 5 bases from V and 5 bases from J, the junction contained 13 bases not matched to a gene. CDR1 MNHNS and CDR2 SASEGT come from the germline V gene. The CDR3 has 18 amino acids. DNA of the CDR3: TGTGCCAGCAGTCGCTTTGGAGGACTAGCGGGACCTAACAATGAGCAGTTCTTC. Amino acid sequence: CASSRFGGLAGPNNEQFF.

This clonotype occurred a few times. This rearrangement joins TRBV20-1 to TRBJ2-7; 7 bases are a match to TRBD1. CDR3 length equals 15 residues. Germline V gene data show CDR1 as DFQATT and CDR2 as SNEGSKA (reference sequence). With V trimmed by 1 base and J by 0 bases, 6 bases remained unmatched. The CDR3 region has the DNA TGCAGTGCTAGAGTTCCGGGACAGAGCTCCTACGAGCAGTACTTC. Amino acid sequence: CSARVPGQSSYEQYF.

The chain recombines TRBV6-5 with TRBJ2-5; D is possibly TRBD1 (5 bases). Trimming took off 6 bases at V and 0 bases at J, with 8 bases between the two ends. Germline CDR1 and CDR2: MNHEY and SVGAGI. The length of the CDR3 is 13 residues. DNA of the CDR3: TGTGCCAGCAGGGGGCTTTACCAAGAGACCCAGTACTTC. The encoded protein is CASRGLYQETQYF.

This clonotype turned up a few times. The rearrangement joins TRBV27 to TRBJ2-2; weak D call: TRBD2 (5 bases). Germline V gene lookup returns CDR1 MNHEY and CDR2 SMNVEV (reference sequence). Trimming cost V 0 bases and J 6 bases, with 14 bases left between them. The length of the CDR3 is 16 residues. The CDR3 coding sequence is TGTGCCAGCAGTTTATCTAGGTCCGGGGTCCCCGGGGAGCTGTTTTTT. The encoded protein is CASSLSRSGVPGELFF.

The chain is built from TRBV2 and TRBJ2-5, with D unclear. Germline CDR1 is SNHLY and CDR2 is FYNNEI. The CDR3 has 14 residues. V lost 4 bases to trimming and J lost 5 bases, with 14 bases between them. The CDR3 region has the DNA TGTGCCAGCAGTGTAAATGTTCGGAGCGAGACCCAGTACTTC. This encodes CASSVNVRSETQYF.

This rearrangement joins TRBV5-1 to TRBJ2-1; the match to TRBD2 covers 7 bases. The CDR3 runs to 15 residues. Per the germline V gene, CDR1 is SGHRS and CDR2 is YFSETQ. With 2 bases clipped from V and 1 base from J, the junction kept 3 bases outside the gene matches. Here the CDR3 reads CASSFRRGSYNEQFF. CDR3 DNA sequence: TGCGCCAGCAGCTTTCGGCGGGGGTCCTACAATGAGCAGTTCTTC.

The chain uses TRBV25-1 and TRBJ1-2; 7 bases agree with TRBD1. V shed 2 bases, J shed 7 bases, and the junction held 7 bases outside the gene matches. This CDR3 region has 14 residues. The germline gives CDR1 MGHDK, CDR2 SYGVNS. CDR3 amino acids: CASSEGDREGGYTF. DNA for the CDR3: TGTGCCAGCAGTGAAGGCGACAGGGAGGGTGGCTACACCTTC.

V gene TRBV27 combines with J gene TRBJ2-3; a weak D match, TRBD1 (6 bases). Deletions cut 10 bases from V and 3 bases from J, with 11 bases between. Per germline, CDR1 MNHEY and CDR2 SMNVEV (reference sequence). The CDR3 is 12 residues long. The CDR3: CATQQGTDTQYF. The CDR3 coding sequence is TGTGCCACCCAACAGGGTACAGATACGCAGTATTTT.

The chain joins TRBV9 to TRBJ2-7; 8 nucleotides line up with TRBD1. CDR1 and CDR2 from the germline V gene are SGDLS and YYNGEE. Trimming at V came to 3 bases and at J to 5 bases, leaving 10 bases not matched to a gene. The CDR3 spans 15 residues. The CDR3 sequence: CASSASRTGPNEQYF. The CDR3 nucleotides are TGTGCCAGCAGCGCATCTAGGACAGGGCCGAACGAGCAGTACTTC.

This clonotype was observed a few times. CDR3 bases: TGTGCCAGCTTGCCGGGACAGGGACATGGCTACACCTTC. Translated, it gives CASLPGQGHGYTF. The gene calls are TRBV27 and TRBJ1-2; 9 positions agree with TRBD1. Looked up from germline, CDR1 is MNHEY and CDR2 is SMNVEV (reference sequence). Trimming removed 8 bases from V and 6 bases from J; junction bases left unmatched: 7. The CDR3 sequence is 13 residues long.

In this sample, this clonotype turned up many times. The chain links TRBV7-8 to TRBJ2-7; 9 nucleotides agree with TRBD1. Germline V gene data show CDR1 as SGHVS and CDR2 as FQNEAQ. This CDR3 has 16 residues. Losses at the gene ends were 4 bases for V and 7 bases for J; bases not matched to a gene: 14. CDR3 coding DNA: TGTGCCAGCAGCTCCCGGACAGGGGAAGCCTACAATGAGCAGTACTTC. Encoded protein: CASSSRTGEAYNEQYF. The complete variable domain, with remaining parts taken from reference TRBV7-8 and TRBJ2-7, reads GAGVSQSPRYKVAKRGQDVALRCDPISGHVSLFWYQQALGQGPEFLTYFQNEAQLDKSGLPSDRFFAERPEGSVSTLKIQRTQQEDSAVYLCASSSRTGEAYNEQYFGPGTRLTVT.